This TCR beta chain is drawn from a study of T cell responses to AZD1222 COVID-19 vaccine (dated by TCRdb to 2020 to 2022). General notes on the study: AZD1222 recipients whose second dose came at about 4 weeks and those whose second dose came at about 12 weeks were combined into one group, since spike-specific TCR depth and breadth did not differ between the two schedules. Trial participants were enrolled by age into subgroups of 18-55, 56-69 and 70-plus years, and approximately 150, 30 and 60 TCR-sequenced participants, respectively, were included in these subgroups. A total of more than 230 trial participants underwent TCR sequencing, of whom some 200 had received two doses of AZD1222 and approximately 25 had received two doses of the MenACWY control vaccine. Overall study outcomes, separate from this receptor: Conclusions about previously exposed vaccinees are limited, since just 5 or 6 AZD1222 recipients were seropositive for SARS-CoV-2 at baseline. After two AZD1222 doses, spike-specific TCR breadth and depth were significantly higher than at day 0 and than in MenACWY recipients. In the small 56-69-year group, the increase in depth fell short of significance, most likely because of low power. The vaccine-associated CD4 TCRs covered the entire spike protein, and the dominant responses fell in regions 160-218 and 743-854. Because no day 14 peak-response samples were available, repertoires were characterized only after the peak T cell response. Reportedly, close to half of the unique spike-specific TCRs recognized epitopes lying outside the regions that are mutated in the B.1.351 and B.1.1.7 variants. Participants were mostly white British, with more females than males. The authors suggested clonal diversity may have been underestimated.

The time point label corresponds to: baseline before first vaccination. Vaccinee samples came from UK trials COV001 and COV002, including a single-blind randomized controlled phase 2/3 trial of AZD1222 (ChAdOx1 nCoV-19) in healthy adults. Trial participant PBMC samples were collected at day 0 and day 28 after the second dose for TCRbeta chain sequencing. Turning to this clone: Its antigen has not been determined. No clone much larger than this one lies a single base away; base qualities are absent.

CDR1 SEHNR and CDR2 FQNEAQ are derived from the germline V gene (reference sequence). The germline V end is reduced by 7 bases and the J end by 3 bases; junction bases left unmatched: 11. Inclusive of the bounding cysteine and phenylalanine, the CDR3 is 15 residues long. The only DNA kept is the CDR3, 45 bases in frame from the first base. The CDR3 regions of human TCRbeta chains were subjected to immunosequencing. The source study handled its data this way. TCRs in the repertoires were matched against a reference library of SARS-CoV-2-specific TCRs that had been generated with the MIRA antigen-specificity platform. Breadth meant the fraction of unique TCRs that were SARS-CoV-2-associated, whereas depth meant the fraction of total T cells that were SARS-CoV-2-associated. Using the MIRA data, every spike-specific TCR was mapped to the spike region that the TCR reacted to and assigned to either a CD4 or a CD8 class. Log10-transformed breadth and depth values were compared by one-way ANOVA with Sidak's multiple comparisons tests. TCRdb mirrors the immuneACCESS table, restricted to in-frame sequences. Some clones are absent from its copies; in checked studies, under half trace to an unresolved V gene, and the reason for the others is unknown. V and J calls and clone size are given by that table; D and trimming were obtained from the DNA. This sample gives about 120,000 clones in total; roughly nine tenths of them show up just once. The ten largest clones capture around 1.5% of the sample.

The sequencing used peripheral blood, collected on day 0 of AZD1222 vaccination. Recombination connected TRBV7-9 to TRBJ1-2; 7 of the junction bases match TRBD1. The TCR originated in an adult in good health. The CDR3 in this case is CASTGTAGGDYGYTF. The DNA reads TGTGCCAGCACCGGGACAGCCGGCGGTGACTATGGCTACACCTTC.